This TCR beta chain was identified during a study of control samples from healthy donors and cancer patients. Assay used: immunoSEQ multiplex PCR; TCRdb lists only in-frame clones, some missing. Of 79,000 or so clones in the sample, approximately 88% are singletons; the top ten hold less than 10%. The sample holds a few counts of this clone. Trimming took 3 bases from V and 5 from J, leaving 11 bases between them. CDR1 is MRHNA, CDR2 SNTAGT, per germline. The CDR3 totals 14 residues. What was sequenced was PBMCs. This rearrangement joins TRBV6-4 to TRBJ1-5, with D maybe TRBD1 (5 bases). The TCR originated in a woman aged 50 to 60 with colorectal cancer. The CDR3 reads CASSEQGTDQPQHF. In DNA form, the CDR3 reads TGTGCCAGCAGTGAGCAGGGAACCGATCAGCCCCAGCATTTT.